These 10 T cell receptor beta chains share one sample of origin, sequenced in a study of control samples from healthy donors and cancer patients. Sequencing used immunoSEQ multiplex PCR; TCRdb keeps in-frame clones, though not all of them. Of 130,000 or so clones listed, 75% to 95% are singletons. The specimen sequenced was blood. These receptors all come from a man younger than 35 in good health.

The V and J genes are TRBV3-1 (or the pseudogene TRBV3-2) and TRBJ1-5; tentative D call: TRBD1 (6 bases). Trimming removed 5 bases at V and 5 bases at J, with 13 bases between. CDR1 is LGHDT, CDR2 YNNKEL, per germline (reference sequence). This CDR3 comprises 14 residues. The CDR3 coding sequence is TGTGCCAGCAGCGGGGGCACAGGGTATCAGCCCCAGCATTTT. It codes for CASSGGTGYQPQHF.

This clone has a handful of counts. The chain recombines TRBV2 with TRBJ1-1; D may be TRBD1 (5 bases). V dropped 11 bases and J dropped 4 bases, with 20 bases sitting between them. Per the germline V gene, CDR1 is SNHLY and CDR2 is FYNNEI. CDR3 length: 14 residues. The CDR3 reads CAGSNVGGVTEAFF. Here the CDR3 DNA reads TGTGCCGGCTCCAACGTTGGGGGGGTCACTGAAGCTTTCTTT.

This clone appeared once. The CDR3 DNA is TGTGCCAGCAGCCTATCAACAGGGAACTATGGCTACACCTTC. Encoded protein: CASSLSTGNYGYTF. V and J are TRBV11-2 and TRBJ1-2, with D possibly matching TRBD1 (6 bases). Per germline, CDR1 SGHAT and CDR2 FQNNGV. Deletions cut 5 bases from V and 2 bases from J, with 12 bases between. The CDR3 covers 14 residues.

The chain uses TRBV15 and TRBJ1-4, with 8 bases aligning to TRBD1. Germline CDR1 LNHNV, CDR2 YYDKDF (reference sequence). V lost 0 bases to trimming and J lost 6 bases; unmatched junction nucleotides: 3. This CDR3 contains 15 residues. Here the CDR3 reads CATSRETGVDEKLFF. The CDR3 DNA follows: TGTGCCACCAGCAGAGAGACAGGGGTGGATGAAAAACTGTTTTTT. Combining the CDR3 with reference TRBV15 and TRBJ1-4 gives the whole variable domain DAMVIQNPRYQVTQFGKPVTLSCSQTLNHNVMYWYQQKSSQAPKLLFHYYDKDFNNEADTPDNFQSRRPNTSFCFLDIRSPGLGDTAMYLCATSRETGVDEKLFFGSGTQLSVL.

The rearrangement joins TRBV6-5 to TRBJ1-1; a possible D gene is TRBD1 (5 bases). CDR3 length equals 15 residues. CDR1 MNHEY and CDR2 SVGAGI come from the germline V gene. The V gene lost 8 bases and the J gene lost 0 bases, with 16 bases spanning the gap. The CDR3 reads CASCFGQGLNTEAFF. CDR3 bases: TGTGCCAGCTGTTTCGGTCAGGGATTGAACACTGAAGCTTTCTTT.

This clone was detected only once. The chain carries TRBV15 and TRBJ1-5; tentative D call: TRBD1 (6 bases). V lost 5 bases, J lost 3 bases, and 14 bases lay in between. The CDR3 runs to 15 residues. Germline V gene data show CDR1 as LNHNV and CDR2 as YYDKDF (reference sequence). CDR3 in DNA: TGTGCCACCAGCGGGCAGGGGATCGACAATCAGCCCCAGCATTTT. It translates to CATSGQGIDNQPQHF.

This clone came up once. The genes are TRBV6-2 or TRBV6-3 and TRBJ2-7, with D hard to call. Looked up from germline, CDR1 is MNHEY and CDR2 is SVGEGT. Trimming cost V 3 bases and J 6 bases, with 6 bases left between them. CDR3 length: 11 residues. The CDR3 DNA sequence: TGTGCCAGCAGTTATATTCGCGAGCAGTACTTC. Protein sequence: CASSYIREQYF.

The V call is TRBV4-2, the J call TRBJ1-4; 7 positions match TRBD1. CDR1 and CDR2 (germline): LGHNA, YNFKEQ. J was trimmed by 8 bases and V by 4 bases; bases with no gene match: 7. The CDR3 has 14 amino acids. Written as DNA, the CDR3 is TGTGCCAGCAGCCCTGACAGGGCTTGGGAAAAACTGTTTTTT. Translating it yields CASSPDRAWEKLFF.

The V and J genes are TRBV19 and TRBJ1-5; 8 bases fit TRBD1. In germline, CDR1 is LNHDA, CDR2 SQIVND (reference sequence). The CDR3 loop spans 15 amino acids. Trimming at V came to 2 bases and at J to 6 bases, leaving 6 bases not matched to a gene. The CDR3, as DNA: TGTGCCAGTAGTATACAGGGGGCGCTTGGTCAGCCCCAGCATTTT. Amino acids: CASSIQGALGQPQHF. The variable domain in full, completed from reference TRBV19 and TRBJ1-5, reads DGGITQSPKYLFRKEGQNVTLSCEQNLNHDAMYWYRQDPGQGLRLIYYSQIVNDFQKGDIAEGYSVSREKKESFPLTVTSAQKNPTAFYLCASSIQGALGQPQHFGDGTRLSIL.

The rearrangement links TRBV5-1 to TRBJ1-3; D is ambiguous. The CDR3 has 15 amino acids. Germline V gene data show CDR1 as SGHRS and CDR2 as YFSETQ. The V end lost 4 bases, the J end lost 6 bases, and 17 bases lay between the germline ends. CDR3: CASSPGPGLENTIYF. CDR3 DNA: TGCGCCAGCAGCCCGGGCCCCGGGTTGGAAAACACCATATATTTT.